This TCR beta chain came from a study of blood T cell repertoires in COVID-19. Libraries were prepared by immunoSEQ multiplex PCR; TCRdb keeps only in-frame clonotypes and omits some of them. This repertoire shows roughly 180,000 clones, 90% to 95% found once; its top ten account for 0.6% to 0.8%. The germline CDR1 and CDR2 sequences are SNHLY and FYNNEI. J was trimmed by 6 bases and V by 6 bases; bases with no gene match: 10. CDR3 length equals 15 residues. Input material: peripheral blood. The TCR comes from a young man with COVID-19, enrolled during active disease. The J gene is TRBJ2-2, the V gene TRBV2, with 7 bases lining up with TRBD1. CDR3 residues: CASSFRDSISGELFF. DNA of the CDR3: TGTGCCAGCAGCTTCCGGGACAGTATTTCCGGGGAGCTGTTTTTT. Full variable domain (outside the CDR3, taken from reference TRBV2 and TRBJ2-2): EPEVTQTPSHQVTQMGQEVILRCVPISNHLYFYWYRQILGQKVEFLVSFYNNEISEKSEIFDDQFSVERPDGSNFTLKIRSTKLEDSAMYFCASSFRDSISGELFFGEGSRLTVL.